Listed below are T cell receptor beta chains from one sample, sequenced in a study of CD8+CD57+ T cells in acquired aplastic anemia. Each CDR3 protein gets one entry after TCRdb re-called the reads with MiXCR. The sample shows around 150,000 distinct CDR3 sequences, approximately 41% of them seen only once. The sequenced sample consisted of sorted CD4+, CD8+, or CD8+CD57+ T cells (not recorded which) from PBMCs. Every receptor here comes from a human donor in good health, serving as a control. Both conserved end residues are part of each CDR3. Fields, in order: CDR3 DNA, CDR3 protein, J gene, D gene, CDR3 length, V gene, clone size. The D gene is left open where the match is weak. Not all rows give a size; the values are once, few, many and, for expanded clones, a class.

CDR3nt: TGTGCCACCAGCAGGGAACAGGGGGTTGGCAATCAGCCCCAGCATTTT
CDR3aa: CATSREQGVGNQPQHF
j_gene: TRBJ1-5
d_gene: TRBD1
len: 16
v_gene: TRBV15
abundance: NA

CDR3nt: TGTGCCACCAGCGAAAGGACTAGCACAGATACGCAGTATTTT
CDR3aa: CATSERTSTDTQYF
j_gene: TRBJ2-3
d_gene: NA
len: 14
v_gene: TRBV24-1
abundance: NA

CDR3nt: TGTGCCAGCAGCCATAACCAGGGGGCCTCTGGAAACACCATATATTTT
CDR3aa: CASSHNQGASGNTIYF
j_gene: TRBJ1-3
d_gene: TRBD1
len: 16
v_gene: TRBV6-1
abundance: many

CDR3nt: TGTGCCATCATGTCTAGCGGGGGGGCCTACGAGCAGTACTTC
CDR3aa: CAIMSSGGAYEQYF
j_gene: TRBJ2-7
d_gene: TRBD2
len: 14
v_gene: TRBV10-3
abundance: NA

CDR3nt: TGTGCCAGCCGAGACACTTACTCTGGAAACACCATATATTTT
CDR3aa: CASRDTYSGNTIYF
j_gene: TRBJ1-3
d_gene: NA
len: 14
v_gene: TRBV19
abundance: many

CDR3nt: TGTGCCAGCAGCTGGCCAGGGGTTTCCTACGAGCAGTACTTC
CDR3aa: CASSWPGVSYEQYF
j_gene: TRBJ2-7
d_gene: NA
len: 14
v_gene: TRBV7-2
abundance: NA

CDR3nt: TGTGCCAGTAGTATAGGAGGGCAGGCTTATGGCTACACCTTC
CDR3aa: CASSIGGQAYGYTF
j_gene: TRBJ1-2
d_gene: NA
len: 14
v_gene: TRBV19
abundance: NA

CDR3nt: TGTGCCTGGAGTGGAAAGAAAACAGGGGGCTCCCAATCACTGGATAATTCACCCCTCCACTTT
CDR3aa: CAWSGKKTGGSQSLDNSPLHF
j_gene: TRBJ1-6
d_gene: TRBD1
len: 21
v_gene: TRBV30
abundance: NA

CDR3nt: TGCAGTGCTAGAGAGACAGGGCGGCGCAATCAGCCCCAGCATTTT
CDR3aa: CSARETGRRNQPQHF
j_gene: TRBJ1-5
d_gene: TRBD1
len: 15
v_gene: TRBV20-1
abundance: NA

CDR3nt: TGCGCCAGCAGGGAGGGACGGGGTAACTATGGCTACACCTTC
CDR3aa: CASREGRGNYGYTF
j_gene: TRBJ1-2
d_gene: NA
len: 14
v_gene: TRBV5-1
abundance: many

CDR3nt: TGTGCCAGCAGTTTACCACAGGGGGTTCACGAGCAGTACTTC
CDR3aa: CASSLPQGVHEQYF
j_gene: TRBJ2-7
d_gene: TRBD1
len: 14
v_gene: TRBV28
abundance: many

CDR3nt: TGCAGTGCTAGAGACGGTCGGACAGGGACCGGGGAGCTGTTTTTT
CDR3aa: CSARDGRTGTGELFF
j_gene: TRBJ2-2
d_gene: TRBD1
len: 15
v_gene: TRBV20-1
abundance: many

CDR3nt: TGTGCCAGCAGTGGGCAGGGCCCTAACTATGGCTACACCTTC
CDR3aa: CASSGQGPNYGYTF
j_gene: TRBJ1-2
d_gene: NA
len: 14
v_gene: TRBV2
abundance: many

CDR3nt: TGCGCCAGCAGCTCGGACAGGGTTAAGGAAAAACTGTTTTTT
CDR3aa: CASSSDRVKEKLFF
j_gene: TRBJ1-4
d_gene: TRBD1
len: 14
v_gene: TRBV5-1
abundance: many

CDR3nt: TGTGCCAGCAGCCAGCAGAACCAGGGGAAAGCTTTCTTT
CDR3aa: CASSQQNQGKAFF
j_gene: TRBJ1-1
d_gene: NA
len: 13
v_gene: TRBV3-1
abundance: few

CDR3nt: TGTGCCACCAGCACCGGGACAGGGACGGGCGAGCAGTACTTC
CDR3aa: CATSTGTGTGEQYF
j_gene: TRBJ2-7
d_gene: TRBD1
len: 14
v_gene: TRBV15
abundance: NA

CDR3nt: TGTGCCATCAGCGGGGGTCGGGGGCCGAACACTGAAGCTCTCTTT
CDR3aa: CAISGGRGPNTEALF
j_gene: TRBJ1-1
d_gene: NA
len: 15
v_gene: TRBV10-3
abundance: NA

CDR3nt: TGCGCCAGCAGCTTGCGGACAGGGGACGCTCAAGCTTTCTTT
CDR3aa: CASSLRTGDAQAFF
j_gene: TRBJ1-1
d_gene: TRBD1
len: 14
v_gene: TRBV5-1
abundance: many

CDR3nt: TGTGCCAGCAGCTTGCTCCAGACAGGCCCCTACGAGCAGTACTTC
CDR3aa: CASSLLQTGPYEQYF
j_gene: TRBJ2-7
d_gene: NA
len: 15
v_gene: TRBV7-8
abundance: few

CDR3nt: TGCAGTGCTAGGTCGGGCAGTTTGGAGTATGGCTACACCTTC
CDR3aa: CSARSGSLEYGYTF
j_gene: TRBJ1-2
d_gene: NA
len: 14
v_gene: TRBV20-1
abundance: many